This is a list of T cell receptor beta chains from one sample in a study of T cells after posttransplantation cyclophosphamide. Here immunoSEQ multiplex PCR was the method, and the copy in TCRdb shows in-frame clones only, minus some. The repertoire consists of about 36,000 clones, none detected only once. The specimen was PBMCs. These receptor sequences come from a girl aged 10-17 years in good health, CMV-negative, and a related stem cell transplant donor. The CDR3 runs from the conserved cysteine through the conserved F or W. Size is omitted from some rows. Given values are once, few, many or a class for expanded clones.

>many|TRBJ1-1|TRBV19
CASSMTFTEAFF
>few|TRBJ2-6|TRBV27
CASSTPRAGANVLTF
>many|TRBJ2-1|TRBV11-2
CASSLVGASNEQFF
>many|TRBJ2-2|TRBV6-1
CASKIYFGGSGELFF
>many|TRBJ2-5|TRBV4-1
CASSRTSPQETQYF
>few|TRBJ1-2|TRBV16
CASSQSGEASHGYTF
>few|TRBJ2-5|TRBV9
CASSVVSSGLAGETQYF
>many|TRBJ2-2|TRBV5-4
CASSFTGGGTGELFF
>few|TRBJ1-2|TRBV5-1
CASSLRTGEGYTF
>few|TRBJ2-3|TRBV5-4
CASSLAEKKGGSPDTQYF
>many|TRBJ2-7|TRBV7-9
CASSSTSGRAGNEQYF
>many|TRBJ2-5|TRBV6-6
CASRRTSGREETQYF
>many|TRBJ1-1|TRBV5-1
CASSGGAGWTEAFF
>many|TRBJ2-3|TRBV11-3
CASSLASGGTDTQYF
>-|TRBJ2-3|TRBV28
CASSLTGLSTDTQYF
>many|TRBJ2-1|TRBV27
CASSTSGLSYNEQFF
>many|TRBJ1-2|TRBV21-1
CASTDLYSGSLIGYTF
>-|TRBJ2-7|TRBV21-1
CASSKASGLLRVQQYF
>-|TRBJ2-3|TRBV6-4
CASSASGGATDTQYF
>many|TRBJ2-1|TRBV6-6
CASSRVVQGNEQFF
>-|TRBJ2-7|TRBV7-8
CASSLGSYWEQYF
>many|TRBJ1-5|TRBV19
CASRGQGNQPQHF
>few|TRBJ2-1|TRBV29-1
CSVEGRQGGYNEQFF
>many|TRBJ2-5|TRBV7-9
CASTPMETQYF
>-|TRBJ2-1|TRBV10-1
CASSDQGGYYNEQFF
>-|TRBJ2-1|TRBV7-8
CASSSPYSSYNEQFF
>many|TRBJ2-2|TRBV11-2
CASSLRGTGELFF